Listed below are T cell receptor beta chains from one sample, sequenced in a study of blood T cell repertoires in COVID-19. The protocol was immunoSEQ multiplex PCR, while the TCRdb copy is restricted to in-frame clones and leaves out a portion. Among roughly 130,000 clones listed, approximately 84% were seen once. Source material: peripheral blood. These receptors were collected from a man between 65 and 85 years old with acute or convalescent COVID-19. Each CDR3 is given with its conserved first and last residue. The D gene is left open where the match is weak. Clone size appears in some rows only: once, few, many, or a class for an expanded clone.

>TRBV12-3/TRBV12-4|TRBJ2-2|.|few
TGTGCCAGCAGCTACCAGAACACCGGGGAGCTGTTTTTT
CASSYQNTGELFF
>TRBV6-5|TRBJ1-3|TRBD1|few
TGTGCCAGCAGTTACAGGGGACAGCCCTCTGGAAACACCATATATTTT
CASSYRGQPSGNTIYF
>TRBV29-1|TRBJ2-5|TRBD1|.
TGCAGCGCTCTGACAGGGGGTGAGACCCAGTACTTC
CSALTGGETQYF
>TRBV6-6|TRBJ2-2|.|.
TGTGCCAGCAGTTACTTGACACACGCCGGGGAGCTGTTTTTT
CASSYLTHAGELFF
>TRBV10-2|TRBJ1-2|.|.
TGCGCCAGCAGTGAGGAGCCGGGGGGAAGCTATGGCTACACCTTC
CASSEEPGGSYGYTF
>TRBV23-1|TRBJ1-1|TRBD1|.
TGCGCCAGCACCCAGGGGGCGGCTGAAGCTTTCTTT
CASTQGAAEAFF
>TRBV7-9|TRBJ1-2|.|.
TGTGCCAGCAGCTTGTCAGGGATCGATGGCTACACCTTC
CASSLSGIDGYTF
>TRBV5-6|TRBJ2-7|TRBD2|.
TGTGCCAGCAGCTTGGCCCCAGCGGGGGGCGGCGAGCAGTACTTC
CASSLAPAGGGEQYF
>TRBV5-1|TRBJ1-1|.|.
TGCGCCAGCAGCTTGGGGGACATGGGGGCTGAAGCTTTCTTT
CASSLGDMGAEAFF
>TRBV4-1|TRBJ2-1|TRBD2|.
TGCGCCAGCAGCCAAGTCCGCAGCGGGGGGGTCAATGAGCAGTTCTTC
CASSQVRSGGVNEQFF
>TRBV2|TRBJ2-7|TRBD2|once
TGTGCCAGCAGCGGACTAGCGATACAGGGCGAGCAGTACTTC
CASSGLAIQGEQYF
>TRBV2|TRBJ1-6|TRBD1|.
TGTGCCAGCAGTGAAGATGTGACAGGGCTTCCACCCCTCCACTTT
CASSEDVTGLPPLHF
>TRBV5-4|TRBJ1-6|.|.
TGTGCCAGCAGCTTAGGCAGGGGCTATAATTCACCCCTCCACTTT
CASSLGRGYNSPLHF
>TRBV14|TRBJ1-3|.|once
TGTGCCAGCAGCCAAGCGGGTATGAGGTCTGGAAACACCATATATTTT
CASSQAGMRSGNTIYF
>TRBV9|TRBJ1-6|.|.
TGTGCCAGCAGCGCGCAGGGGTATAATTCACCCCTCCACTTT
CASSAQGYNSPLHF
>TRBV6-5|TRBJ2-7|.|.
TGTGCCAGCAGCCGAACATCGTACGAGCAGTACTTC
CASSRTSYEQYF
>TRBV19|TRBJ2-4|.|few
TGTGCCAGTACCAATATTGGGGTCCAGGGTTCAGCCAAAAACATTCAGTACTTC
CASTNIGVQGSAKNIQYF
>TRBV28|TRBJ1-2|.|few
TGTGCCAGCAGCCGACAGTATGGCTACACCTTC
CASSRQYGYTF
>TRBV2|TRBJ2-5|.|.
TGTGCCAGCGGCGTAGGGGGAGAGACCCAGTACTTC
CASGVGGETQYF
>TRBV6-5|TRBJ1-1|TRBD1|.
TGTGCCAGCAGTTACTCGAGGGACAGGGCAAGCCTGGAGGCTTTCTTT
CASSYSRDRASLEAFF
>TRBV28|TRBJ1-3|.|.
TGTGCCAGCAGTTTTGGGCCGGACAGTGGAAACACCATATATTTT
CASSFGPDSGNTIYF
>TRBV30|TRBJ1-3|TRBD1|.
TGTGCCTGGAGGACGGACAGGGGGCCTGGAAACACCATATATTTT
CAWRTDRGPGNTIYF
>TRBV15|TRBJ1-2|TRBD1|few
TGTGCCACCGCCCCCCCACAGGGGCTTAACTATGGCTACACCTTC
CATAPPQGLNYGYTF
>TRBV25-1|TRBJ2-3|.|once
TGTGCCAGCAGCGAAGGACAGTCCACAGATACGCAGTATTTT
CASSEGQSTDTQYF
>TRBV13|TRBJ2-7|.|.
TGTGCCAGCAGTCTCAACAGGGAATTGGGGGAGCAGTACTTC
CASSLNRELGEQYF
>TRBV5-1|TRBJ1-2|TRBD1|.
TGCGCCAGCAGCTCTAGGGGACAGGGGGCACCTGGCTACACCTTC
CASSSRGQGAPGYTF
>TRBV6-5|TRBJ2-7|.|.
TGTGCCAGCAGTTACGCGGACTCCTTATACGAGCAGTACTTC
CASSYADSLYEQYF
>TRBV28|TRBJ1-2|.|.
TGTGCCAGCAGTTCGGAGAATAACTATGGCTACACCTTC
CASSSENNYGYTF
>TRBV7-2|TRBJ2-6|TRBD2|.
TGTGCCAGCAGCTTAGTAGCGGGGGCTGGGGCCAACGTCCTGACTTTC
CASSLVAGAGANVLTF
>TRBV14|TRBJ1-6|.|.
TGTGCCAGCAGCCAAGTCGGCGAGGGGACATTTAGCTCCTATAATTCACCCCTCCACTTT
CASSQVGEGTFSSYNSPLHF
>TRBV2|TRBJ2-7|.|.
TGTGCCAGCAGTCTCGGACCAGACGGGGGACCCCACTACGAGCAGTACTTC
CASSLGPDGGPHYEQYF
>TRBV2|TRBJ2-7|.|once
TGTGCCAGCAAGGAGCAGACCTACGAGCAGTACTTC
CASKEQTYEQYF
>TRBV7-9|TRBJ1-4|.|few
TGTGCCAGCAGCTTAGGCGGTCCTACCACTAATGAAAAACTGTTTTTT
CASSLGGPTTNEKLFF